In its sample, the clone carrying this TCR beta chain was seen a few times. These data belong to a study of cytomegalovirus exposure and HLA in healthy donors. Use of 60 Vbeta and 13 Jbeta primers characterized the PCR. Method: immunoSEQ multiplex PCR; TCRdb's copy keeps in-frame clones and lacks some. Of 180,000 or so clones in the sample, 77% were seen once. Though nominally healthy at sampling, donors likely had unrecorded immune exposures. With 6 bases clipped from V and 7 bases from J, the junction kept 13 bases outside the gene matches. The CDR3 is made up of 16 amino acids. Germline V gene data show CDR1 as MDHEN and CDR2 as SYDVKM.

The receptor's source is a woman aged 60 to 75 in good health and CMV-seropositive. The V call is TRBV28, the J call TRBJ2-2; TRBD1 matches at 8 bases. Sequenced input: PBMCs. The CDR3 region is CASRTSGTGDSGELFF. The CDR3 DNA follows: TGTGCCAGCAGGACTTCCGGGACAGGTGACAGCGGGGAGCTGTTTTTT.